This T cell receptor (beta chain) is drawn from a study of PD-1 blockade in classical Hodgkin lymphoma. Overall study findings and caveats: Repertoire differences lack defined causes, possibly disease activity or prior therapy. Those patients who began receiving nivolumab less than 1 year after ASCT had lower diversity, and they were excluded.

Measured with immunoSEQ multiplex PCR; TCRdb has only the in-frame clones, and not every one. This sample has some 63,000 clones, with around 90% found just once. Germline V CDR1 and CDR2: WSHSY, SAAADI. V was clipped by 2 bases and J by 7 bases, with 12 bases between them. This CDR3 has 14 residues. Note on this clone: Antigen: not known.

Relapse after autologous stem cell transplantation occurred in every patient, and brentuximab vedotin exposure varied. The receptor's source is a human donor with classical Hodgkin lymphoma. V usage is TRBV10-2 and J usage is TRBJ1-5; D may be TRBD1 (6 bases). The source was peripheral blood mononuclear cells (PBMCs), collected at baseline. In DNA, the CDR3 is TGCGCCAGCAGTGAGCGGGGGGGCCGGCAGCCCCAGCATTTT. Translated: CASSERGGRQPQHF.